The present T cell receptor beta chain was sequenced within a study of cytomegalovirus exposure and HLA in healthy donors. Overall study findings and caveats: An apparent linkage of common viral pathogens to several of the most significant clusters emerged in a later analysis. Most TCRs appeared rarely, but some public TCRs recurred in many donors.

Germline loops: CDR1 SEHNR, CDR2 FQNEAQ (reference sequence). The CDR3 contains 13 residues. V lost 5 bases, J lost 6 bases, and 4 bases stayed unmatched. As concerns this clone: No antigen is known for it.

PCR used 60 Vbeta primers and 13 Jbeta primers. The method was immunoSEQ multiplex PCR; TCRdb's version includes in-frame clones alone and lacks a portion of them. The sample holds about 43,000 clones, over 70% seen once. Sequenced input: PBMCs. This clonotype was sampled from a man over 45 in good health and CMV-seronegative. The chain employs TRBV7-9 and TRBJ2-7, with 10 bases that match TRBD1. The CDR3, as DNA: TGTGCCAGCAGCCCCAGGGACAGGGGCGAGCAGTACTTC. Translation: CASSPRDRGEQYF.